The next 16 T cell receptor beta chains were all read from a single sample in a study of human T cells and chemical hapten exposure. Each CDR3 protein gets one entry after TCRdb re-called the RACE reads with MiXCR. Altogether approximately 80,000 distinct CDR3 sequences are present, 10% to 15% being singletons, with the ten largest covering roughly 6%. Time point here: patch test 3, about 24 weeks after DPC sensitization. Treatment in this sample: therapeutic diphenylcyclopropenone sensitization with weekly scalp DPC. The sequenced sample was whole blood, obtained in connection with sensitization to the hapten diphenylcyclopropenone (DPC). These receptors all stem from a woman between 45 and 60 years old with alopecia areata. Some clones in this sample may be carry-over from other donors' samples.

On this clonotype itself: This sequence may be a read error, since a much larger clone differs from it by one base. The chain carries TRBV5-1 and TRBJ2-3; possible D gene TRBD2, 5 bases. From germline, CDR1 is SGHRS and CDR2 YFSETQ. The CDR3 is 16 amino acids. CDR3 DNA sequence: TGCGCCAGCAGCTGGCTAGACGGAGCTAGCACAGATATGCAGTATTTT. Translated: CASSWLDGASTDMQYF. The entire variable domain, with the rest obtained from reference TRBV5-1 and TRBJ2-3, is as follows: KAGVTQTPRYLIKTRGQQVTLSCSPISGHRSVSWYQQTPGQGLQFLFEYFSETQRNKGNFPGRFSGRQFSNSRSEMNVSTLELGDSALYLCASSWLDGASTDMQYFGPGTRLTVL.

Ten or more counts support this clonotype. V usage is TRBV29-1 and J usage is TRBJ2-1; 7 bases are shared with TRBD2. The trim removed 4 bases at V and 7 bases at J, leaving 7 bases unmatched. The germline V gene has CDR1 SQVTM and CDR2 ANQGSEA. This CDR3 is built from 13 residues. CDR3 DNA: TGCAGCGTTGCTCGGGAGGTGTCGAATGAGCAGTTCTTC. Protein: CSVAREVSNEQFF.

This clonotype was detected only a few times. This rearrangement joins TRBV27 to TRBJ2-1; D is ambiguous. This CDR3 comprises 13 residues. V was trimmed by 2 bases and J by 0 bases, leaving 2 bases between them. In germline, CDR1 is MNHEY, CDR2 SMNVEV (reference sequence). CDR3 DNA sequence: TGTGCCAGCAGTTTAAACTCCTACAATGAGCAGTTCTTC. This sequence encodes CASSLNSYNEQFF.

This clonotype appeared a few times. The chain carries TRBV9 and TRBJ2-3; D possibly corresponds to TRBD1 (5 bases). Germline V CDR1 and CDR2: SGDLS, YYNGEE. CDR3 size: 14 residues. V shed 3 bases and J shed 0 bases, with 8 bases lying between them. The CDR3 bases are TGTGCCAGCAGCGAACAGGTTAGCACAGATACGCAGTATTTT. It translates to CASSEQVSTDTQYF.

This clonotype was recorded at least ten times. CDR3 sequence: CASSPTSTPGNEQFF. For the CDR3, the DNA is TGTGCCAGCTCACCAACTTCGACGCCCGGCAATGAGCAGTTCTTC. J is TRBJ2-1 and V is TRBV18, with no clear D. There are 15 residues in the CDR3. V was pared by 2 bases and J by 6 bases, with 14 bases between. CDR1 is KGHSH and CDR2 is LQKENI in the germline V gene.

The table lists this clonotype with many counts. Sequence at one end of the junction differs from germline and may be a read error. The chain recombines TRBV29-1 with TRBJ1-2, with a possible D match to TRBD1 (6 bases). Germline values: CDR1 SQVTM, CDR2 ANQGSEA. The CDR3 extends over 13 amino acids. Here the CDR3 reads CSAEGQTNYGYTF. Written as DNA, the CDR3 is TGCAGCGCTGAAGGACAGACTAACTATGGCTACACCTTC. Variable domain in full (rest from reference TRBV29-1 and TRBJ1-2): SAVISQKPSRDICQRGTSLTIQCQVDSQVTMMFWYRQQPGQSLTLIATANQGSEATYESGFVIDKFPISRPNLTFSTLTVSNMSPEDSSIYLCSAEGQTNYGYTFGSGTRLTVV.

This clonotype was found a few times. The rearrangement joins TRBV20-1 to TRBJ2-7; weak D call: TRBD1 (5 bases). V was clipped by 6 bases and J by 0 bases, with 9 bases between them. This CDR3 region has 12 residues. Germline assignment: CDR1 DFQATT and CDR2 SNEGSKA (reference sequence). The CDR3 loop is CSARTPSYEQYF. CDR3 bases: TGCAGTGCCCGGACACCCTCCTACGAGCAGTACTTC.

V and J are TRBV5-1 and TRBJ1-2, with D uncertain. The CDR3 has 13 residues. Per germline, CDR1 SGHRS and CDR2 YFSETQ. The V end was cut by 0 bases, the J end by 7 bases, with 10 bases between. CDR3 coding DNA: TGCGCCAGCAGCTTGGAACTACGGGGTGGCTACACCTTC. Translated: CASSLELRGGYTF. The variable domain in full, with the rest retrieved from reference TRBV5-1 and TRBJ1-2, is KAGVTQTPRYLIKTRGQQVTLSCSPISGHRSVSWYQQTPGQGLQFLFEYFSETQRNKGNFPGRFSGRQFSNSRSEMNVSTLELGDSALYLCASSLELRGGYTFGSGTRLTVV.

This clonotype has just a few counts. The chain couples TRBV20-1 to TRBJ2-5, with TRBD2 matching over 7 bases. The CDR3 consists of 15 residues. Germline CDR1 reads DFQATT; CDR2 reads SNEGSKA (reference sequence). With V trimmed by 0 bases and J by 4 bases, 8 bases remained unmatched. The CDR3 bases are TGCAGTGCTAGAGAACCGGGAGGAATAGGAGAGACCCAGTACTTC. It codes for CSAREPGGIGETQYF.

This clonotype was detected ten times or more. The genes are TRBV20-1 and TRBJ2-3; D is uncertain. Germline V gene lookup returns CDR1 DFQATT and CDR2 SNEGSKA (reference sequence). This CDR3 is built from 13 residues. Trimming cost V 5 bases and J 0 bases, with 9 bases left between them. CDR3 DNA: TGCAGTGCTCCCAAATCTAGCACAGATACGCAGTATTTT. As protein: CSAPKSSTDTQYF.

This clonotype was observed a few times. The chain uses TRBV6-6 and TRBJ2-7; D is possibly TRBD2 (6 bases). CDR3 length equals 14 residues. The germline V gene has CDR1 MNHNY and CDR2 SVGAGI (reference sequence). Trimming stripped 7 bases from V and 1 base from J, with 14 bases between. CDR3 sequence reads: CASKERDSSYEQYF. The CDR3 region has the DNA TGTGCCAGCAAAGAAAGGGACTCATCCTACGAGCAGTACTTC.

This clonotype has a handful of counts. CDR3 amino acids: CASSGNTKKGTEAFF. Here the CDR3 DNA reads TGTGCCAGCAGTGGGAACACAAAAAAGGGCACTGAAGCTTTCTTT. V usage is TRBV6-1 and J usage is TRBJ1-1, with D unclear. CDR1 is MNHNS, CDR2 SASEGT, per germline. V was trimmed by 4 bases and J by 4 bases, leaving 16 bases between them. The CDR3 is made up of 15 amino acids.

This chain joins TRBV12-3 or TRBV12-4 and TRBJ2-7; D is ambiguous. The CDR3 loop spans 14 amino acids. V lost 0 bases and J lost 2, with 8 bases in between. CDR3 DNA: TGTGCCAGCAGTTTAGCCGCGGAGACCTACGAGCAGTACTTC. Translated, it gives CASSLAAETYEQYF.

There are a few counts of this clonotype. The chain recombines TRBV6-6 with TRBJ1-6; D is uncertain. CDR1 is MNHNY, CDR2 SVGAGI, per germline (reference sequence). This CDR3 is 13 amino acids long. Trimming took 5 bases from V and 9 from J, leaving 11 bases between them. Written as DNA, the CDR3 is TGTGCCAGCAGTGGCAGTCTTGCTTCACCCCTCCACTTT. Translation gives CASSGSLASPLHF.

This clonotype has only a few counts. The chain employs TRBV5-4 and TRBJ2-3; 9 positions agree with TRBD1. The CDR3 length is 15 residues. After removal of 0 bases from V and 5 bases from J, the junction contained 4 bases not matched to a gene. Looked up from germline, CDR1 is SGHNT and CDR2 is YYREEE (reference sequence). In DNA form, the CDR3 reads TGTGCCAGCAGCTTGGGGGACAGGGCTAGAGATACGCAGTATTTT. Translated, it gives CASSLGDRARDTQYF. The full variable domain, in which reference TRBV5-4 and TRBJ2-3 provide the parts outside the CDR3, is ETGVTQSPTHLIKTRGQQVTLRCSSQSGHNTVSWYQQALGQGPQFIFQYYREEENGRGNFPPRFSGLQFPNYSSELNVNALELDDSALYLCASSLGDRARDTQYFGPGTRLTVL.

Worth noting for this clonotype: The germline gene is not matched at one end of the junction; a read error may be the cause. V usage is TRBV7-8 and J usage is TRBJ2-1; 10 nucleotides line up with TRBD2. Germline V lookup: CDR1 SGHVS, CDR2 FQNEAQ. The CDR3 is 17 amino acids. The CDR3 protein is CASSLEVLAGVNPLKVF. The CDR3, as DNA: TGTGCCAGCAGCTTAGAGGTCCTAGCGGGAGTGAACCCCCTCAAGGTCTTC.